A selection of T cell receptor beta chains follows, all from one sample in a study of T-cell reconstitution after alpha-beta-depleted transplantation in children. TCRdb reprocessed the PCR reads via MiXCR and lists one record per CDR3 protein. The profile shows about a million distinct CDR3 sequences, about 29% of them singletons. The starting material was PBMCs, mostly from graft donor cells, obtained 360 days after TCRalphabeta/CD19-depleted stem cell transplant. The receptors derive from a boy under two years old who had a stem cell transplant for SCID, so the T cells may come from the graft donor. Both conserved end residues are part of each CDR3. Each record gives: V gene, clone size, J gene, D gene, CDR3 DNA, CDR3 protein. A D gene is named only where the DNA matches it firmly. Clone size is not always given. Where it is, it says once, few, many or a class for expanded clones.

>TRBV7-2|-|TRBJ2-7|-
TGTGCCAGCTCTCTAGGGTACGGAGCCTACGAGCAGTACTTC
CASSLGYGAYEQYF
>TRBV7-9|-|TRBJ2-5|TRBD1
TGTGCCAGCAGGTTCGGGACAGAACAAGAGACCCAGTACTTC
CASRFGTEQETQYF
>TRBV12-3/TRBV12-4|-|TRBJ1-1|-
TGTGCCAGCAGTTCCTTTATTTCCACTGAAGCTTTCTTT
CASSSFISTEAFF
>TRBV25-1|few|TRBJ2-7|-
TGTGCCAGCAGTGTTCGTGGGTTATACGAGCAGTACTTC
CASSVRGLYEQYF
>TRBV20-1|few|TRBJ1-5|TRBD1
TGCAGTGCTCTCAGGGACAGGTTGTCGGGGCAGCCCCAGCATTTT
CSALRDRLSGQPQHF
>TRBV7-2|-|TRBJ2-7|TRBD1
TGTGCCAGCAGCTTAACAGGGGCGAATGCCTACGAGCAGTACTTC
CASSLTGANAYEQYF
>TRBV20-1|-|TRBJ2-1|-
TGCAGTGCTCGCTCCCCCACCCCTCTCTACAATGAGCAGTTCTTC
CSARSPTPLYNEQFF
>TRBV4-2|once|TRBJ1-1|TRBD1
TGTGCCAGCAGCCAGGACAGGGGGCCCTCTGAAGGGGCTTTCTTT
CASSQDRGPSEGAFF
>TRBV12-3/TRBV12-4|once|TRBJ2-2|-
TGTGCCAGCTTGGACAGCACCGGGGAGCTGTTTTTT
CASLDSTGELFF
>TRBV5-6|-|TRBJ1-5|-
TGTGCCAGCAGCTCCCTCCTAGGGCCCCAGCATTTT
CASSSLLGPQHF
>TRBV29-1|-|TRBJ2-1|TRBD2
TGCAGCGTTGGAAGACTAGCGGGCTCATACAATGAGCAGTTCTTC
CSVGRLAGSYNEQFF
>TRBV9|-|TRBJ2-3|-
TGTGCCAGCAGCGTAGAGGGTCTCGGCTCCAGCTACACAGATACGCAGTATTTT
CASSVEGLGSSYTDTQYF
>TRBV12-3/TRBV12-4|-|TRBJ2-4|-
TGTGCCAGCAGTTTAAAGTTTGACAGATGGGGAGCCAAAAACATTCAGTACTTC
CASSLKFDRWGAKNIQYF
>TRBV27|-|TRBJ2-1|-
TGTGCCAGCAGTTCCGGGGACTTGAGGATTAACAATGAGCAGTTCTTC
CASSSGDLRINNEQFF
>TRBV28|-|TRBJ1-1|-
TGTGCCAGCGGCAGTAGTTTGAACACTGAAGCTTTCTTT
CASGSSLNTEAFF
>TRBV6-1|few|TRBJ2-3|TRBD1
TGTGCCAGCTGGACCACAGGGGGAAGTACGCAGTATTTT
CASWTTGGSTQYF
>TRBV27|-|TRBJ2-7|TRBD1
TGTGCCAGCAGTTTGGTGCGGGACAGGGCGGACGAGCAGTACTTC
CASSLVRDRADEQYF
>TRBV5-4|few|TRBJ2-5|-
TGTGCCAGCAACAAGGGGGGACAAGAGACCCAGTACTTC
CASNKGGQETQYF
>TRBV27|few|TRBJ2-1|-
TGTGCCAGCAGTTTAAGGGGTGGAACCTCCTACAATGAGCAGTTCTTC
CASSLRGGTSYNEQFF
>TRBV20-1|many|TRBJ2-5|TRBD2
TGCAGTGCTAGAGATCTAAGACTAGCGGAGACCCAGTACTTC
CSARDLRLAETQYF
>TRBV9|-|TRBJ2-7|-
TGTGCCAGCAGCGTAGCTGGGCAGGGGTTCAACGAGCAGTACTTC
CASSVAGQGFNEQYF
>TRBV5-6|-|TRBJ2-7|-
TGTGCCAGCAGCTTTGGATCAGGGAACTACGAGCAGTACTTC
CASSFGSGNYEQYF
>TRBV6-1|few|TRBJ2-6|TRBD1
TGTGCCAGCAGCGACAGGGGAAGCGCTGGGGCCAACGTCCTGACTTTC
CASSDRGSAGANVLTF
>TRBV24-1|few|TRBJ1-5|TRBD1
TGTGCCACCAGTTTAAACAGGGGGCAGGGGTCGGATCAGCCCCAGCATTTT
CATSLNRGQGSDQPQHF
>TRBV6-5|-|TRBJ1-1|TRBD1
TGTGCCAGCAGTTGGGACAGTCCGAACACTGAAGCTTTCTTT
CASSWDSPNTEAFF
>TRBV5-1|once|TRBJ2-1|TRBD2
TGCGCCAGCAGCTTGGAACTAGCGGGCGCTAGCCAGTTCTTC
CASSLELAGASQFF
>TRBV11-2|-|TRBJ2-3|TRBD1
TGTGCCAGCAGCCCGGGACAGACTACCGGCGATACGCAGTATTTT
CASSPGQTTGDTQYF
>TRBV9|few|TRBJ1-1|-
TGTGCCAGCTCCAGGGCGTCGAACACTGAAGCTTTCTTT
CASSRASNTEAFF
>TRBV7-9|-|TRBJ2-7|TRBD1
TGTGCCAGCAGCTCAGGGACAGTTAGCGAGCAGTACTTC
CASSSGTVSEQYF
>TRBV5-1|few|TRBJ2-7|-
TGCGCCAGCAGCTTGAGGGAGACATACGAGCAGTACTTC
CASSLRETYEQYF
>TRBV6-5|-|TRBJ2-1|-
TGTGCCAGCAGTTACGTTACTAGCTTTGGATCCGAGCAGTTCTTC
CASSYVTSFGSEQFF
>TRBV28|-|TRBJ2-2|TRBD1
TGTGCCAGCAGACTGGACAGGGCGTCCGGGGAGCTGTTTTTT
CASRLDRASGELFF
>TRBV5-6|-|TRBJ2-7|-
TGTGCCAGCAGCCCCGTTGGGGGTATGGGATACGAGCAGTACTTC
CASSPVGGMGYEQYF
>TRBV12-3/TRBV12-4|-|TRBJ2-7|-
TGTGCCAGCAGAAACCCCCCAGAGGACGAGCAGTACTTC
CASRNPPEDEQYF
>TRBV2|few|TRBJ2-7|TRBD1
TGTGCCAGCAGCTCCGGGACAGCCACCTACGAGCAGTACTTC
CASSSGTATYEQYF